This TCR beta chain was observed in a study of blood T cell repertoires in COVID-19 (TCRdb year 2020). Turning to the overall study: Collaborator samples came from the United States, Italy and Spain and covered acute and convalescent phases of COVID-19. The prospective study material was composed of cDNA or gDNA derived from T cells, B-cell-depleted T cells, or PBMCs. Subjects who had been exposed to COVID-19, were actively infected with it, or had recovered from it provided the deeply sampled blood TCRbeta repertoires that made up the dataset. A freely available public database, intended as a resource for researchers studying the immune response to SARS-CoV-2, is where the repertoires were released. The samples were drawn from two sources: the first 160 participants of the ongoing ImmuneRACE study, and 1,254 subjects contributed by 6 global collaborators. Nearly every sample came with metadata listing a de-identified subject ID, COVID-19 status, age in years and sex. Where available, HLA class I and class II types were obtained from metadata supplied by the sample provider rather than from assay-based typing. Here is what the overall study found, with its caveats: Clinical and demographic metadata were provided uncurated, with the amount varying by source and participant.

From cysteine to phenylalanine, the CDR3 is 15 amino acids long. Of the read, only the CDR3 DNA is kept; its 45 bases are in frame from base 1. Compared with germline, V lacks 5 bases and J lacks 1 base; bases without a gene match: 3. The germline V gene supplies CDR1 SGHDT and CDR2 YYEEEE. The immunoSEQ Assay, a bias-controlled multiplex PCR, was used to amplify TCRbeta CDR3 regions from genomic DNA. Per the original workflow: The number of nucleated cells in each sample was estimated by amplification of reference gene primers within the assay. To quantify the absolute abundance of each unique TCRbeta CDR3 rearrangement, sequence reads were collapsed and filtered. For each sample, productive Simpson clonality was calculated as the square root of Simpson's diversity index across productive rearrangements. The clones in this table, taken by TCRdb from immuneACCESS, are in-frame only. Not every clone is retained; where verified, under half of the shortfall comes from an unresolved V gene, and the cause of the rest is unknown. V and J calls plus clone size are reproduced from that table; the DNA served to infer D and trimming. In all, the sample holds more than 200,000 clones, and nearly 90% of those were seen once. About 4% of the sample rests with the top ten.

In the prospective study, participants were about 18 to 100 years old, resided in about two dozen geographic areas of the United States, and were enrolled through a virtual design. To assign participants to cohorts, the prospective study relied on clinical history that participants themselves reported in a screening survey and a study questionnaire. Mobile phlebotomists in the prospective study collected whole blood, serum and a nasopharyngeal or oropharyngeal swab from every participant. Participants in the prospective study had the option to provide additional blood draws and questionnaires over a 2-month period. Before DNA extraction, prospective study blood samples were shipped either frozen or at room temperature. Worth noting for this clone: Its antigen specificity is not known. No per-base quality is available; no much larger clone lies one base away.

Sequences were obtained from PBMCs or T cells enriched from blood (not recorded which). The chain is made from TRBV5-6 and TRBJ2-3, and TRBD2 aligns with 11 junction nucleotides. The clonotype was recovered from a woman aged 25 to 39 with acute COVID-19. At the DNA level, the sequence is TGTGCCAGCAGACTGACTAGCGGGGGCACAGATACGCAGTATTTT. Its translation reads: CASRLTSGGTDTQYF.